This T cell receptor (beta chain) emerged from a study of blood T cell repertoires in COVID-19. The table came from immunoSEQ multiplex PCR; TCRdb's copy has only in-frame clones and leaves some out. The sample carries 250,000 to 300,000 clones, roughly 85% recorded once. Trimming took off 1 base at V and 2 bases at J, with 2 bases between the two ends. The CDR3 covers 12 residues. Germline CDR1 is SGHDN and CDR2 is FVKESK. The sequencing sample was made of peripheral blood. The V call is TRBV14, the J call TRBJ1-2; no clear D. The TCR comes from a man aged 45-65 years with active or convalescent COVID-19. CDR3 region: CASSQANYGYTF. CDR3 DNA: TGTGCCAGCAGCCAAGCAAACTATGGCTACACCTTC.